Included here is one TCR beta chain sequence, with context. The antigen remains undetermined. The junction shows a germline mismatch at one end, possibly a read error. Germline V CDR1 and CDR2: LNHNV, YYDKDF (reference sequence). The CDR3 contains 14 residues. Using genomic DNA as the template, TCR beta VDJ and CDR3 profiling was carried out. One entry per CDR3 protein, called by TCRdb with MiXCR from the reads. The sample comprises 270,000 or so distinct CDR3 sequences, roughly 80% of which are singletons, and about two fifths rests with the top ten. These data come from a study of CD8+CD57+ T cells in acquired aplastic anemia. Study observations and caveats: The study identified 25 to 30 CD8+ CDR3 sequences shared by patients and controls.

All patients picked for sequencing had shown, by flow cytometry, an expansion of CD8+CD57+ cells. The chain carries TRBV15 and TRBJ2-7; D unresolved. The specimen was sorted CD4+, CD8+, or CD8+CD57+ T cells (not recorded which) from PBMCs. This receptor was taken from a human donor with aplastic anemia. The CDR3 region is CATSRGASHDDQYF. The CDR3 coding sequence is TGTGCCACCAGCAGGGGCGCCAGCCACGACGACCAGTACTTC.